This T cell receptor beta chain was profiled in a study of response to subunit inactivated influenza vaccine. Using its own MiXCR run on the RT-PCR reads, TCRdb lists one record per CDR3 protein. The sample holds 500,000 to 600,000 distinct CDR3 sequences, 12% to 15% seen once. Sequenced here: PBMCs from blood, sampled 11 to 12 days after vaccination. This TCR was recovered from a man aged 45-65 years who received an inactivated influenza vaccine.

The CDR3 protein is CSARVSLGTWSDTQYF. DNA for the CDR3: TGCAGTGCTAGAGTTTCGCTCGGGACATGGTCAGATACGCAGTATTTT. V and J are TRBV20-1 and TRBJ2-3; tentatively, D is TRBD1 (6 bases). Looked up from germline, CDR1 is DFQATT and CDR2 is SNEGSKA (reference sequence). Trimming took 1 base from V and 4 from J, leaving 18 bases between them. The CDR3 has 16 residues.